This T cell receptor (beta chain) was sequenced in a study of blood T cell repertoires in COVID-19. Study background: The study drew acute and convalescent COVID-19 samples from the United States, Italy and Spain. The cDNA or gDNA used as material had been derived from T cells, B-cell-depleted T cells, or PBMCs.

Original data processing: Quantification of nucleated cells was approximated via reference gene primer amplification. TCRdb's copy holds only in-frame clones and misses some; the assay was immunoSEQ multiplex PCR. V and J calls and clone size are as listed in that table; D and trimming were resolved from the DNA. The sample yields 120,000 to 150,000 clones, roughly nine tenths seen once. Germline V lookup: CDR1 MGHRA, CDR2 YSYEKL. With 1 base removed from V and 11 bases from J, the gap between germline ends came to 21 bases. The CDR3 has 16 residues. This sequence was found in a woman aged 60-70 years with active COVID-19. The sequenced sample was peripheral blood. V usage is TRBV4-1 and J usage is TRBJ2-1, with D tentatively TRBD2 (6 bases). DNA of the CDR3: TGCGCCAGCAGCCAAGTTTTGGCTAGCGCCCCCCCCAAGCAGTTCTTC. Protein product: CASSQVLASAPPKQFF.